The present T cell receptor beta chain was sequenced within a study of neoadjuvant anti-PD-1 for oral cavity cancer. Study in general: Non-progressing patients received a fourth nivolumab dose near day 43, then surgery on days 50-56.

Here immunoSEQ multiplex PCR was the method, and the copy in TCRdb shows in-frame clones only, minus some. The sample yields over 8,500 clones, around 63% seen once. This CDR3 region has 15 residues. Germline-derived CDR1 and CDR2 are SGDLS and YYNGEE. Trimming shortened V by 0 bases and J by 2 bases, and 12 bases separated the two germline ends. This TCR was recovered from a person between 40 and 79 years old with oral cavity squamous cell carcinoma. The chain uses TRBV9 and TRBJ2-7; no firm D call. Sequenced here: tumor tissue, sampled before nivolumab (anti-PD-1) treatment. The CDR3 region has the DNA TGTGCCAGCAGCGTAGGAGGCAGTCAAACCTACGAGCAGTACTTC. Residues: CASSVGGSQTYEQYF.